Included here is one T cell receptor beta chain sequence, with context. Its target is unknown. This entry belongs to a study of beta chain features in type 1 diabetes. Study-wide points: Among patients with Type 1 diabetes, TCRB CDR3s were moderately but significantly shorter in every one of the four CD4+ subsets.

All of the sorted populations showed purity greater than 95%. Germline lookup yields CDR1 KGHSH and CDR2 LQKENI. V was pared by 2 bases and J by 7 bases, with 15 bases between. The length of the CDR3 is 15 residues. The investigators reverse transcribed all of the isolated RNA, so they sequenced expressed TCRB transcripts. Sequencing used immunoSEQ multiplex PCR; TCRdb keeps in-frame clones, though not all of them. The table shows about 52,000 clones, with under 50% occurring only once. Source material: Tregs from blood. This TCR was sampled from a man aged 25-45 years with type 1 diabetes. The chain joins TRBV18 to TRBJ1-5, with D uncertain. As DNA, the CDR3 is TGTGCCAGCTCACCAGGGGAGGGTTCGGGACAGCCCCAGCATTTT. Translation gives CASSPGEGSGQPQHF.